This T cell receptor beta chain was profiled in a study of blood T cell repertoires in COVID-19. Background on the study: T cells, B-cell-depleted T cells, or PBMCs supplied cDNA or gDNA.

A single count supports this clone. V lost 3 bases and J lost 8; bases outside the gene matches: 6. From germline, CDR1 is SGHNT and CDR2 YENEEA. The CDR3 loop spans 13 amino acids. Authors' processing steps: Counts of nucleated cells, estimated from reference gene primer amplification, were obtained. The protocol was immunoSEQ multiplex PCR, while the TCRdb copy is restricted to in-frame clones and leaves out a portion. The V and J calls and the clone size are those of that table, but D and trimming were determined from the DNA. The sample lists about 310,000 clones, about 90% occurring once. This chain uses TRBV11-3 with TRBJ1-1; 7 positions match TRBD1. The sequence was collected from a woman in her thirties or forties with COVID-19, enrolled during active disease. The sequenced material came from peripheral blood. CDR3 nucleotide sequence: TGTGCCAGCAGCTTGGGACAGTTGGAGGAAGCTTTCTTT. The encoded protein is CASSLGQLEEAFF.